One and the same sample provided the 20 T cell receptor beta chains below, sequenced in a study of PD-L1 blockade in urothelial cancer. Time point indicated: pretreatment peripheral blood. Method: immunoSEQ multiplex PCR; TCRdb's copy keeps in-frame clones and lacks some. The sample has about 63,000 clones, about four fifths seen once. The sequencing here drew on PBMCs, taken around atezolizumab (anti-PD-L1) treatment. These receptors all stem from a man between 65 and 85 years old with urothelial cancer.

The chain couples TRBV6-4 to TRBJ1-6; D remains ambiguous. The CDR3 contains 13 residues. Germline CDR1 reads MRHNA; CDR2 reads SNTAGT. The germline V and J ends were trimmed by 6 bases and 7 bases, with 10 bases remaining between them. CDR3 coding DNA: TGTGCCAGCAGCCCAGACTGGAATTCACCCCTCCACTTT. Its protein product is CASSPDWNSPLHF.

This clone showed up just once. The genes are TRBV4-2 and TRBJ2-2; 9 bases agree with TRBD1. Germline assignment: CDR1 LGHNA and CDR2 YNFKEQ. The CDR3 is 16 amino acids. V was clipped by 3 bases and J by 6 bases; unmatched bases: 8. The chain's CDR3 is CASSQVTGGVSGELFF. CDR3 bases: TGTGCCAGCAGCCAGGTAACAGGGGGCGTCTCCGGGGAGCTGTTTTTT.

This clone was found once. The gene calls are TRBV7-2 and TRBJ2-7; D is perhaps TRBD2 (5 bases). The CDR3 has 14 residues. The V end lost 0 bases, the J end lost 2 bases, and 8 bases lay between the germline ends. CDR1 is SGHTA, CDR2 FQGNSA, per germline. The CDR3 sequence: CASSLASGPYEQYF. The CDR3 coding sequence is TGTGCCAGCAGCTTAGCAAGCGGTCCCTACGAGCAGTACTTC.

This sequence joins TRBV7-2 and TRBJ2-1; 13 nucleotides align to TRBD2. V dropped 5 bases and J dropped 9; count of bases not matched to a gene: 10. Germline CDR1 SGHTA, CDR2 FQGNSA. The CDR3 is made up of 16 amino acids. This CDR3 is CASSPSLAGGLGEQFF. In DNA form, the CDR3 reads TGTGCCAGCAGCCCTTCACTAGCGGGAGGGCTTGGTGAGCAGTTCTTC.

The CDR3 DNA follows: TGTGCCAGCAGCTTATCTACTAGCGGCGAGCAGTACTTC. This translates into CASSLSTSGEQYF. This chain connects TRBV11-3 to TRBJ2-7, with TRBD2 identical over 8 bases. Trimming removed 2 bases from V and 6 bases from J; junction bases left unmatched: 3. The CDR3 has 13 amino acids. CDR1 SGHNT and CDR2 YENEEA come from the germline V gene.

The chain recombines TRBV4-1 with TRBJ2-7; D might be TRBD1 (6 bases). V lost 4 bases to trimming and J lost 0 bases, with 16 bases between them. CDR3 length equals 16 residues. Germline V CDR1 and CDR2: MGHRA, YSYEKL. CDR3 sequence: CASSPTSRGNSYEQYF. In DNA form, the CDR3 reads TGCGCCAGCAGCCCAACCTCCAGGGGCAACTCCTACGAGCAGTACTTC.

The chain has TRBV27 and TRBJ1-1; maybe TRBD1 (5 bases). Germline loops: CDR1 MNHEY, CDR2 SMNVEV (reference sequence). V lost 8 bases and J lost 1, with 17 bases in between. The CDR3 is made up of 15 amino acids. This CDR3 is CASLGHPPANTEAFF. DNA of the CDR3: TGTGCCAGCCTCGGACACCCGCCGGCGAACACTGAAGCTTTCTTT.

The chain links TRBV28 to TRBJ1-1, with a weak D call TRBD1 (5 bases). This CDR3 is 14 amino acids long. The V and J ends lost 4 bases and 0 bases respectively, with 9 bases between them. In germline, CDR1 is MDHEN, CDR2 SYDVKM. CDR3 in amino acids: CASSSTAMNTEAFF. DNA for the CDR3: TGTGCCAGCAGTTCGACAGCTATGAACACTGAAGCTTTCTTT.

This chain uses TRBV18 with TRBJ1-2; no clear D. The CDR3 runs to 12 residues. The germline V gene encodes CDR1 KGHSH and CDR2 LQKENI. The germline V and J ends were trimmed by 3 bases and 6 bases, with 8 bases remaining between them. CDR3 loop: CASSPGEDGYTF. CDR3 nucleotides: TGTGCCAGCTCACCCGGGGAAGATGGCTACACCTTC.

The V gene is TRBV29-1, the J gene TRBJ2-1; D is possibly TRBD1 (5 bases). The germline gives CDR1 SQVTM, CDR2 ANQGSEA. With 7 bases removed from V and 6 bases from J, the gap between germline ends came to 19 bases. The CDR3 has 14 amino acids. The CDR3 DNA is TGCAGCGCCCAAGGGGCGCCCCCGGGCAATGAGCAGTTCTTC. Translation gives CSAQGAPPGNEQFF.

The chain joins TRBV6-6 to TRBJ1-6; D uncertain. This CDR3 region has 15 residues. Germline V lookup: CDR1 MNHNY, CDR2 SVGAGI (reference sequence). Trimming left V 3 bases short and J 4 bases short, with 10 bases between. The CDR3: CASSYETEYNSPLHF. CDR3 in DNA: TGTGCCAGCAGTTATGAGACTGAGTATAATTCACCCCTCCACTTT.

The chain couples TRBV27 to TRBJ2-1; perhaps TRBD2 as D (6 bases). This CDR3 comprises 13 residues. The V gene's germline CDR1 is MNHEY and CDR2 SMNVEV (reference sequence). V lost 8 bases, J lost 5 bases, and 13 bases lay in between. CDR3 amino acids: CASRAGLNNEQFF. The CDR3 bases are TGTGCCAGCCGGGCGGGGTTGAACAATGAGCAGTTCTTC.

There are a few counts of this clone. The V and J genes are TRBV18 and TRBJ2-4; possibly TRBD1 for D (5 bases). Looked up from germline, CDR1 is KGHSH and CDR2 is LQKENI. The CDR3 sequence is 19 residues long. V was cut by 2 bases and J by 0 bases, with 20 bases left in between. The CDR3 sequence is CASSPGDVPTDVAKNIQYF. The CDR3 DNA sequence: TGTGCCAGCTCACCAGGAGACGTACCGACAGATGTAGCCAAAAACATTCAGTACTTC.

The gene calls are TRBV7-9 and TRBJ2-7, with a possible D match to TRBD2 (6 bases). CDR3 length: 13 residues. Germline CDR1 is SEHNR and CDR2 is FQNEAQ (reference sequence). Trimming took 5 bases from V and 7 from J, leaving 15 bases between them. The CDR3 region is CASSHSDGREQYF. In nucleotides, the CDR3 is TGTGCCAGCAGCCATTCGGACGGGAGAGAGCAGTACTTC.

The V and J genes are TRBV2 and TRBJ1-2; TRBD1 might be the D (5 bases). V was shortened by 2 bases and J by 0 bases, with 10 bases between the two germline ends. CDR1 is SNHLY and CDR2 is FYNNEI in the germline V gene. CDR3 length: 15 residues. The CDR3 protein is CASSEKTATNYGYTF. The CDR3 region has the DNA TGTGCCAGCAGTGAAAAGACAGCTACTAACTATGGCTACACCTTC.

The chain is built from TRBV7-9 and TRBJ1-5, with no clear D. V was cut by 5 bases and J by 11 bases, with 13 bases left in between. Germline lookup yields CDR1 SEHNR and CDR2 FQNEAQ (reference sequence). This CDR3 contains 12 residues. The CDR3 reads CASSLNAEAQHF. The CDR3 DNA reads TGTGCCAGCAGCCTCAACGCTGAGGCCCAGCATTTT.

This clone was detected only a few times. The rearrangement links TRBV11-3 to TRBJ2-5; TRBD2 agrees at 14 bases. Germline assignment: CDR1 SGHNT and CDR2 YENEEA. The CDR3 spans 17 residues. V shed 5 bases and J 1 base; nucleotides not matched to a gene: 6. CDR3 in amino acids: CASSKGLAGEGQETQYF. Written as DNA, the CDR3 is TGTGCCAGCAGCAAGGGACTAGCGGGAGAAGGCCAAGAGACCCAGTACTTC.

The chain recombines TRBV7-2 with TRBJ2-7; tentatively, D is TRBD2 (5 bases). CDR1 and CDR2 (germline): SGHTA, FQGNSA. The CDR3 is 14 amino acids. V shed 0 bases and J shed 0 bases, with 6 bases lying between them. This chain's CDR3 is CASSLATNSYEQYF. In DNA, the CDR3 is TGTGCCAGCAGCTTAGCGACTAACTCCTACGAGCAGTACTTC. The whole variable domain, remainder taken from reference TRBV7-2 and TRBJ2-7, is GAGVSQSPSNKVTEKGKDVELRCDPISGHTALYWYRQSLGQGLEFLIYFQGNSAPDKSGLPSDRFSAERTGGSVSTLTIQRTQQEDSAVYLCASSLATNSYEQYFGPGTRLTVT.

The chain joins TRBV2 to TRBJ2-5, with D possibly being TRBD1 (6 bases). The CDR3 is made up of 14 amino acids. In germline, CDR1 is SNHLY, CDR2 FYNNEI. Between the trimmed V and J ends, which lost 4 bases and 1 base, there was a span of 10 bases. CDR3 sequence (DNA): TGTGCCAGCAGTGGACAGGTAACCCAAGAGACCCAGTACTTC. Translation: CASSGQVTQETQYF.

The chain has TRBV19 and TRBJ2-1; D unresolved. From germline, CDR1 is LNHDA and CDR2 SQIVND (reference sequence). The germline V and J ends were trimmed by 3 bases and 7 bases, with 10 bases remaining between them. CDR3 size: 13 residues. CDR3 amino acids: CASSIDSSNEQFF. In nucleotides, the CDR3 is TGTGCCAGTAGTATTGACTCTTCTAATGAGCAGTTCTTC.